These 28 T cell receptor beta chains were sequenced from one sample in a study of cytomegalovirus exposure and HLA in healthy donors. The PCR contained 60 Vbeta and 13 Jbeta primers. Using immunoSEQ multiplex PCR, the repertoire was profiled, and TCRdb retains in-frame clones only, with some absent. Of 35,000 to 50,000 clones in the sample, 50% to 75% were seen once. The sample taken for sequencing was PBMCs. The receptors originated from a human donor in good health.

The genes are TRBV25-1 and TRBJ2-1, with 10 bases identical to TRBD1. The germline gives CDR1 MGHDK, CDR2 SYGVNS. The V and J ends lost 6 bases and 10 bases, in that order; junction bases with no gene match: 9. The CDR3 length is 14 residues. CDR3 bases: TGTGCCAGCAGGAGACAGGGGGCACCGGGGGAGCAGTTCTTC. Translation: CASRRQGAPGEQFF.

V usage is TRBV5-1 and J usage is TRBJ2-5; no reliable D call. Germline V gene sequence: CDR1 SGHRS, CDR2 YFSETQ. The V gene lost 4 bases and the J gene lost 1 base, with 5 bases spanning the gap. CDR3 length equals 12 residues. The CDR3 DNA reads TGCGCCAGCAGCCCATCCCAAGAGACCCAGTACTTC. The encoded protein is CASSPSQETQYF.

The chain uses TRBV4-1 and TRBJ1-5, with D unresolved. Germline V gene lookup returns CDR1 MGHRA and CDR2 YSYEKL. Between the trimmed V and J ends, which lost 0 bases and 6 bases, there was a span of 6 bases. The CDR3 contains 13 residues. The CDR3 DNA is TGCGCCAGCAGCCAAGACGGTTCTCAGCCCCAGCATTTT. This encodes CASSQDGSQPQHF.

V usage is TRBV25-1 and J usage is TRBJ1-5; 8 bases fit TRBD1. The CDR3 is 15 amino acids. V dropped 6 bases and J dropped 6; count of bases not matched to a gene: 10. Germline V lookup: CDR1 MGHDK, CDR2 SYGVNS. The chain's CDR3 is CASRHQQGEIQPQHF. The CDR3 DNA reads as TGTGCCAGCAGGCACCAACAGGGGGAGATTCAGCCCCAGCATTTT.

The V call is TRBV5-1, the J call TRBJ2-3, with D perhaps matching TRBD1 (5 bases). V lost 4 bases, J lost 6 bases, and 18 bases lay in between. In germline, CDR1 is SGHRS, CDR2 YFSETQ. The CDR3 is 15 residues long. The CDR3, as DNA: TGCGCCAGCAGCCCTGGGGTGACAGCGTCCGATACGCAGTATTTT. Its protein is CASSPGVTASDTQYF.

V and J are TRBV19 and TRBJ2-7; D may be TRBD2 (5 bases). V gave up 3 bases and J gave up 0 bases, with 6 bases separating them. Germline V gives CDR1 LNHDA, CDR2 SQIVND (reference sequence). The CDR3 runs to 13 residues. The CDR3 nucleotides read TGTGCCAGTAGTATGGGGAGCTCCTACGAGCAGTACTTC. This gives the protein CASSMGSSYEQYF.

This chain uses TRBV29-1 with TRBJ2-2, with D maybe TRBD2 (5 bases). Germline assignment: CDR1 SQVTM and CDR2 ANQGSEA. The CDR3 runs to 15 residues. Trimming stripped 3 bases from V and 0 bases from J, with 11 bases between. The CDR3 DNA reads as TGCAGCGTTGATGGACTGAGCGCGAACACCGGGGAGCTGTTTTTT. This translates into CSVDGLSANTGELFF.

The rearrangement links TRBV19 to TRBJ1-5, with 10 nucleotides matching TRBD1. CDR3 length: 13 amino acids. Germline V gene data show CDR1 as LNHDA and CDR2 as SQIVND (reference sequence). Trimming at V came to 5 bases and at J to 9 bases, leaving 4 bases not matched to a gene. The CDR3 spells CASSRDRGGPQHF. In DNA form, the CDR3 reads TGTGCCAGTAGTCGGGACAGGGGTGGGCCCCAGCATTTT.

The chain uses TRBV10-3 and TRBJ2-5, with 11 bases aligning to TRBD2. Germline V gene data show CDR1 as ENHRY and CDR2 as SYGVKD. The CDR3 totals 14 residues. V trimming: 6 bases; J trimming: 2 bases; junction bases outside the gene matches: 2. CDR3 in amino acids: CAISLAGGQETQYF. The CDR3 region has the DNA TGTGCCATCAGCCTAGCGGGGGGACAAGAGACCCAGTACTTC.

The CDR3 reads CASSVEQGTLLHEQFF. The CDR3 region has the DNA TGTGCCAGCAGCGTGGAACAGGGTACTCTGCTGCATGAGCAGTTCTTC. This sequence joins TRBV5-6 and TRBJ2-1; D may be TRBD1 (6 bases). The germline gives CDR1 SGHDT, CDR2 YYEEEE. The germline V and J ends were trimmed by 4 bases and 8 bases, with 22 bases remaining between them. CDR3 size: 16 residues.

This clone was seen a handful of times. This chain links TRBV7-9 with TRBJ1-6; no reliable D call. CDR3 length: 16 residues. Germline values: CDR1 SEHNR, CDR2 FQNEAQ (reference sequence). Trimming removed 5 bases from V and 8 bases from J, with 19 bases in between. CDR3 sequence (DNA): TGTGCCAGCAGCGACCCGAATAGGAGATCAGATTCACCCCTCCACTTT. Translated: CASSDPNRRSDSPLHF.

V gene TRBV11-2 combines with J gene TRBJ2-7; 13 bases are shared with TRBD2. This CDR3 has 15 amino acids. CDR1 is SGHAT and CDR2 is FQNNGV in the germline V gene. Trimming cost V 5 bases and J 4 bases; bases outside gene matches: 5. CDR3 DNA: TGTGCCAGCAGCCCAAGGACTAGCGGGGGATACGAGCAGTACTTC. Amino acid sequence: CASSPRTSGGYEQYF.

This clone was picked up a small number of times. The chain uses TRBV7-2 and TRBJ1-2; D gene uncertain. Germline-derived CDR1 and CDR2 are SGHTA and FQGNSA. V lost 0 bases to trimming and J lost 4 bases, with 9 bases between them. There are 14 residues in the CDR3. CDR3 in DNA: TGTGCCAGCAGCTTAGCAGCTTCCCCCTATGGCTACACCTTC. Amino acid sequence: CASSLAASPYGYTF.

The chain employs TRBV11-2 and TRBJ2-5; D gene uncertain. The CDR3 length is 12 residues. Looked up from germline, CDR1 is SGHAT and CDR2 is FQNNGV. V lost 3 bases, J lost 5 bases, and 7 bases lay in between. The CDR3 coding sequence is TGTGCCAGCAGCTTTAGAAGCGAGACCCAGTACTTC. Its translation is CASSFRSETQYF.

The chain combines TRBV2 with TRBJ2-7, with 12 positions matching TRBD2. This CDR3 has 14 residues. J gave up 2 bases and V 5 bases, and 1 base lay outside the gene matches. Germline V gives CDR1 SNHLY, CDR2 FYNNEI. The CDR3 nucleotides are TGTGCCAGCAGTCGGACTAGCGGGGCCTACGAGCAGTACTTC. Residues: CASSRTSGAYEQYF.

The chain recombines TRBV15 with TRBJ1-2; TRBD1 is a possible D gene (6 bases). The CDR3 length is 13 residues. Germline assignment: CDR1 LNHNV and CDR2 YYDKDF (reference sequence). Deletions cut 9 bases from V and 0 bases from J, with 11 bases between. The CDR3, as DNA: TGTGCCACACGGGACACAACTAACTATGGCTACACCTTC. This translates into CATRDTTNYGYTF.

The J gene is TRBJ2-7, the V gene TRBV6-6; tentative D call: TRBD2 (6 bases). The ends were cut back, 3 bases at V and 6 bases at J, with 9 bases in the middle. Per germline, CDR1 MNHNY and CDR2 SVGAGI (reference sequence). The CDR3 contains 12 residues. CDR3 in amino acids: CASSYWGGEQYF. The CDR3 nucleotides are TGTGCCAGCAGTTATTGGGGAGGCGAGCAGTACTTC.

This clone was observed a handful of times. This chain joins TRBV7-2 and TRBJ1-1; no firm D call. The CDR3 totals 10 residues. Germline CDR1 SGHTA, CDR2 FQGNSA. V was cut by 1 base and J by 10 bases, with 4 bases left in between. The CDR3 spells CASSLVIAFF. CDR3 coding DNA: TGTGCCAGCAGCTTAGTTATAGCTTTCTTT.

The sample holds one count of this clone. This chain connects TRBV7-2 to TRBJ1-5; 10 nucleotides agree with TRBD1. The CDR3 sequence is 17 residues long. J gave up 2 bases and V 1 base, and 5 bases lay outside the gene matches. CDR1 and CDR2 from the germline V gene are SGHTA and FQGNSA. The CDR3 DNA sequence: TGTGCCAGCAGCTTAGGGACAGGGGGTTATGGCAATCAGCCCCAGCATTTT. Amino acid sequence: CASSLGTGGYGNQPQHF.

The chain has TRBV10-3 and TRBJ1-1, with TRBD1 identical over 7 bases. Per the germline V gene, CDR1 is ENHRY and CDR2 is SYGVKD. The CDR3 extends over 15 amino acids. The trim removed 4 bases at V and 0 bases at J, leaving 5 bases unmatched. The CDR3 sequence is CAISVRQGLNTEAFF. The CDR3 nucleotides are TGTGCCATCAGTGTGCGACAGGGTTTGAACACTGAAGCTTTCTTT.

The chain combines TRBV5-1 with TRBJ2-1; TRBD2 aligns across 13 bases. The trim removed 4 bases at V and 6 bases at J, leaving 7 bases unmatched. Germline lookup yields CDR1 SGHRS and CDR2 YFSETQ. The CDR3 totals 16 residues. The CDR3 protein is CASSGRLAGGGNEQFF. In nucleotides, the CDR3 is TGCGCCAGCAGCGGGAGACTAGCGGGGGGAGGCAATGAGCAGTTCTTC. The full variable domain, its missing parts supplied by reference TRBV5-1 and TRBJ2-1, is KAGVTQTPRYLIKTRGQQVTLSCSPISGHRSVSWYQQTPGQGLQFLFEYFSETQRNKGNFPGRFSGRQFSNSRSEMNVSTLELGDSALYLCASSGRLAGGGNEQFFGPGTRLTVL.

Written as DNA, the CDR3 is TGTGCCAGTAGTATTGCGGGGGGGGTCTACGAGCAGTACTTC. This translates into CASSIAGGVYEQYF. The chain recombines TRBV19 with TRBJ2-7; TRBD2 agrees at 9 bases. Germline V CDR1 and CDR2: LNHDA, SQIVND (reference sequence). This CDR3 region has 14 residues. V lost 3 bases to trimming and J lost 3 bases; unmatched junction nucleotides: 3. The full variable domain, rest sourced from reference TRBV19 and TRBJ2-7, is DGGITQSPKYLFRKEGQNVTLSCEQNLNHDAMYWYRQDPGQGLRLIYYSQIVNDFQKGDIAEGYSVSREKKESFPLTVTSAQKNPTAFYLCASSIAGGVYEQYFGPGTRLTVT.

The chain recombines TRBV28 with TRBJ2-2, with unresolved D. Germline lookup yields CDR1 MDHEN and CDR2 SYDVKM. There are 14 residues in the CDR3. Trimming stripped 4 bases from V and 6 bases from J, with 12 bases between. The CDR3 spells CASSSLLSAGELFF. The CDR3, as DNA: TGTGCCAGCAGTTCTCTTCTATCCGCCGGGGAGCTGTTTTTT.

This clone was seen a handful of times. The V and J genes are TRBV5-4 and TRBJ2-6; D ambiguous. The CDR3 runs to 13 residues. In germline, CDR1 is SGHNT, CDR2 YYREEE (reference sequence). V lost 10 bases, J lost 2 bases, and 10 bases lay in between. This CDR3 is CAGITAGANVLTF. Here the CDR3 DNA reads TGTGCCGGCATTACGGCTGGGGCCAACGTCCTGACTTTC. Based on the CDR3 plus reference TRBV5-4 and TRBJ2-6, the full variable domain is ETGVTQSPTHLIKTRGQQVTLRCSSQSGHNTVSWYQQALGQGPQFIFQYYREEENGRGNFPPRFSGLQFPNYSSELNVNALELDDSALYLCAGITAGANVLTFGAGSRLTVL.

The chain uses TRBV5-1 and TRBJ2-7; 8 bases align to TRBD1. The CDR3 covers 15 residues. The germline V gene has CDR1 SGHRS and CDR2 YFSETQ. The V and J ends lost 4 bases and 0 bases, in that order; junction bases with no gene match: 6. CDR3 nucleotides: TGCGCCAGCAGCCCGACGGGACAGGCCTCCTACGAGCAGTACTTC. Encoded protein: CASSPTGQASYEQYF.

The chain links TRBV4-2 to TRBJ1-2, with D tentatively TRBD1 (5 bases). The V end lost 2 bases, the J end lost 12 bases, and 10 bases lay between the germline ends. There are 11 residues in the CDR3. Germline CDR1 LGHNA, CDR2 YNFKEQ. The CDR3 sequence is CASSQQGGHTF. CDR3 nucleotide sequence: TGTGCCAGCAGCCAACAGGGCGGCCACACCTTC.

The J gene is TRBJ1-3, the V gene TRBV19; a weak D match, TRBD1 (5 bases). The CDR3 spans 14 residues. Germline CDR1 and CDR2: LNHDA and SQIVND (reference sequence). The V end lost 3 bases, the J end lost 4 bases, and 10 bases lay between the germline ends. The CDR3 sequence: CASSMQGSGNTIYF. CDR3 nucleotides: TGTGCCAGTAGTATGCAGGGATCGGGAAACACCATATATTTT.

V usage is TRBV4-3 and J usage is TRBJ1-4; 7 bases are shared with TRBD1. The CDR3 totals 19 residues. Germline CDR1 reads LGHNA; CDR2 reads YSLEER. V was pared by 4 bases and J by 2 bases, with 16 bases of the junction left unmatched. CDR3 region: CASSRLTGSAVWTNEKLFF. CDR3 bases: TGCGCCAGCAGCCGCCTGACAGGGAGCGCGGTTTGGACTAATGAAAAACTGTTTTTT.